These 12 T cell receptor beta chains originate from one sample sequenced in a study of CD8+ T cells in alopecia areata. This sample's treatment: oral pan-JAK inhibitor, 5-10 mg twice daily. TCR sequencing used cDNA made by reverse transcription of extracted RNA. Data came from immunoSEQ multiplex PCR; TCRdb stores just in-frame clones and leaves some out. The repertoire holds 170,000 or so clones, about 60% seen once, with roughly 12% in the top ten. The source material was CD8+ T cells sorted from blood, sampled at week 24, from a patient treated with tofacitinib. The receptors come from a human donor with alopecia areata.

The genes are TRBV11-2 and TRBJ1-3; TRBD1 is a possible D gene (5 bases). V was cut by 4 bases and J by 0 bases, with 10 bases left in between. The CDR3 has 15 amino acids. Germline V gives CDR1 SGHAT, CDR2 FQNNGV. The DNA for the CDR3 is TGTGCCAGCAGCTCGGGACGTACCTCTGGAAACACCATATATTTT. It encodes CASSSGRTSGNTIYF.

The rearrangement joins TRBV7-9 to TRBJ1-2; 7 bases align to TRBD1. Germline assignment: CDR1 SEHNR and CDR2 FQNEAQ (reference sequence). CDR3 length equals 16 residues. J lost 3 bases, V lost 1 base, and 8 bases had no gene match. The CDR3 reads CASSLGAGGLYYGYTF. The CDR3 DNA reads as TGTGCCAGCAGCTTAGGTGCAGGGGGACTCTACTATGGCTACACCTTC.

This clone has only a few counts. V usage is TRBV29-1 and J usage is TRBJ2-1; TRBD1 agrees at 9 bases. This CDR3 spans 15 amino acids. CDR1 SQVTM and CDR2 ANQGSEA come from the germline V gene. V gave up 0 bases and J gave up 7 bases; unmatched junction bases: 7. The CDR3 loop reads CSVEESQGARNEQFF. The CDR3 nucleotides are TGCAGCGTTGAAGAGTCACAGGGGGCTAGGAATGAGCAGTTCTTC.

In its sample, this clone was seen once. The CDR3 loop reads CAWSARELFF. For the CDR3, the DNA is TGTGCCTGGAGTGCCCGGGAGCTGTTTTTT. The chain employs TRBV30 and TRBJ2-2; D gene ambiguous. Trimming shortened V by 1 base and J by 9 bases, and 3 bases separated the two germline ends. Germline V lookup: CDR1 GTSNPN, CDR2 SVGIG (reference sequence). The CDR3 covers 10 residues. Full variable domain (remainder filled in from reference TRBV30 and TRBJ2-2): SQTIHQWPATLVQPVGSPLSLECTVEGTSNPNLYWYRQAAGRGLQLLFYSVGIGQISSEVPQNLSASRPQDRQFILSSKKLLLSDSGFYLCAWSARELFFGEGSRLTVL.

The CDR3 nucleotides read TGCGCCAGCAGGGAGAAGGGAACCCCCCACGAGCAGTACTTC. It yields the protein CASREKGTPHEQYF. J is TRBJ2-7 and V is TRBV5-1, with no clear D. Germline CDR1 reads SGHRS; CDR2 reads YFSETQ. This CDR3 spans 14 amino acids. Trimming removed 5 bases at V and 5 bases at J, with 17 bases between.

V is TRBV27 and J is TRBJ2-5, with D possibly being TRBD2 (6 bases). Germline V lookup: CDR1 MNHEY, CDR2 SMNVEV (reference sequence). V gave up 3 bases and J gave up 5 bases, with 10 bases separating them. The CDR3 contains 13 residues. The CDR3 region is CASSFRELETQYF. Written as DNA, the CDR3 is TGTGCCAGCAGTTTCCGGGAGCTGGAGACCCAGTACTTC.

J is TRBJ1-2 and V is TRBV4-1; D gene uncertain. The CDR3 is made up of 20 amino acids. V gave up 1 base and J gave up 7 bases, with 31 bases separating them. CDR1 is MGHRA, CDR2 YSYEKL, per germline. The CDR3 DNA is TGCGCCAGCAGCCAAGTTAGGATGATCTGGTGGGCACGCAAATTGGTTGGCTACACCTTC. This translates into CASSQVRMIWWARKLVGYTF.

This chain uses TRBV7-9 with TRBJ1-1; 8 bases map to TRBD1. V was pared by 6 bases and J by 7 bases, with 7 bases of the junction left unmatched. This CDR3 spans 13 amino acids. Per the germline V gene, CDR1 is SEHNR and CDR2 is FQNEAQ (reference sequence). CDR3 DNA: TGTGCCAGCAGTCCTGCCGACAGGGGTGAAGCTTTCTTT. Translating gives CASSPADRGEAFF.

The V and J genes are TRBV4-1 and TRBJ1-1; D ambiguous. CDR3 length: 13 residues. The germline gives CDR1 MGHRA, CDR2 YSYEKL. Trimming took 5 bases from V and 0 from J, leaving 7 bases between them. The CDR3 sequence is CASSERLNTEAFF. In DNA, the CDR3 is TGCGCCAGCAGCGAGCGTCTGAACACTGAAGCTTTCTTT.

Notes on this clone: The same CDR3 is also encoded by other DNA sequences in this sample. The chain carries TRBV29-1 and TRBJ1-1; D is ambiguous. The CDR3 runs 12 residues. V was trimmed by 3 bases and J by 0 bases, leaving 5 bases between them. Germline V gene lookup returns CDR1 SQVTM and CDR2 ANQGSEA. The CDR3 bases are TGCAGCGTTGAGGGGTTGAACACTGAAGCTTTCTTT. Translation gives CSVEGLNTEAFF.

This chain joins TRBV7-9 and TRBJ2-7; D tentatively reads TRBD1 or TRBD2 (6 bases each). This CDR3 has 14 residues. V was trimmed by 6 bases and J by 2 bases, leaving 14 bases between them. The germline V gene encodes CDR1 SEHNR and CDR2 FQNEAQ (reference sequence). The chain's CDR3 is CASSPTGAAYEQYF. CDR3 in DNA: TGTGCCAGCAGTCCAACGGGGGCTGCCTACGAGCAGTACTTC.

The chain uses TRBV7-9 and TRBJ2-5; D possibly corresponds to TRBD1 (5 bases). Per the germline V gene, CDR1 is SEHNR and CDR2 is FQNEAQ (reference sequence). V lost 2 bases and J 1 base, leaving 8 bases between the germline ends. The CDR3 has 14 residues. The CDR3 is CASSLSGLQETQYF. CDR3 bases: TGTGCCAGCAGCTTATCAGGGCTCCAAGAGACCCAGTACTTC.